These T cell receptor beta chains were read from a single sample in a study of T cells in Graves' hyperthyroidism and ophthalmopathy. TCRdb re-called the multiplex PCR reads with MiXCR, one entry per CDR3 protein. The sample yields a few hundred thousand distinct CDR3 sequences, roughly 23% seen once. Sequenced sample: blood. These receptors all stem from an older woman with Graves' ophthalmopathy. Each CDR3 is given with its conserved first and last residue. A D gene is named only where the DNA matches it firmly. Size tells how often a clone was seen (once, few, many) or the class of an expanded clone, and some rows leave it out.

V	J	D	size	CDR3	DNA
TRBV12-3/TRBV12-4	TRBJ1-1	NA	many	CASSLSGVGTEAFF	TGTGCCAGCAGTTTATCAGGGGTGGGCACTGAAGCTTTCTTT
TRBV19	TRBJ1-2	TRBD1	few	CASSIGRTGSYGYTF	TGTGCCAGTAGTATAGGAAGGACAGGATCCTATGGCTACACCTTC
TRBV20-1	TRBJ2-7	NA	NA	CSASGAVQPYEQYF	TGCAGTGCAAGCGGCGCGGTCCAACCCTACGAGCAGTACTTC
TRBV27	TRBJ2-7	NA	NA	CASSLSAGFSYEQYF	TGTGCCAGCAGTTTATCGGCAGGGTTCTCCTACGAGCAGTACTTC
TRBV6-1	TRBJ2-7	NA	many	CASSRPGVYEQYF	TGTGCCAGCAGTAGGCCGGGGGTCTACGAGCAGTACTTC
TRBV10-3	TRBJ1-1	NA	few	CAISESISVGTEAFF	TGTGCCATCAGTGAGTCAATCTCCGTTGGAACTGAAGCTTTCTTT
TRBV12-3/TRBV12-4	TRBJ1-1	NA	many	CASSKGPKQEAFF	TGTGCCAGCAGCAAGGGTCCCAAGCAGGAAGCTTTCTTT
TRBV6-2/TRBV6-3	TRBJ1-5	NA	NA	CASKKLDSSNQPQHF	TGTGCCAGCAAAAAGCTGGACAGCAGCAATCAGCCCCAGCATTTT
TRBV12-3/TRBV12-4	TRBJ2-1	TRBD2	NA	CASSFGTSAYSFYNEQFF	TGTGCCAGCAGTTTCGGGACTAGCGCCTACAGCTTCTACAATGAGCAGTTCTTC
TRBV6-2/TRBV6-3	TRBJ2-7	TRBD1	NA	CASSYSPNRGGLYEQYF	TGTGCCAGCAGTTACTCCCCGAACAGGGGCGGTCTCTACGAGCAGTACTTC
TRBV28	TRBJ1-2	NA	many	CASSQSWSHYGYTF	TGTGCCAGCAGTCAATCATGGTCTCACTATGGCTACACCTTC
TRBV30	TRBJ2-5	NA	many	CAWKIRALRETQYF	TGTGCCTGGAAAATCCGGGCCCTGAGGGAGACCCAGTACTTC
TRBV5-1	TRBJ2-3	NA	NA	CASSLESGRTDTQYF	TGCGCCAGCAGCTTGGAGTCGGGGCGCACAGATACGCAGTATTTT
TRBV5-1	TRBJ1-4	NA	few	CASSLTRTENEKLFF	TGCGCCAGCAGCTTGACCCGGACAGAAAATGAAAAACTGTTTTTT
TRBV12-3/TRBV12-4	TRBJ1-3	NA	few	CASSLDRSSGNTIYF	TGTGCCAGCAGTCTGGACCGAAGCTCTGGAAACACCATATATTTT
TRBV12-3/TRBV12-4	TRBJ2-3	TRBD2	few	CASKQLARPTDTQYF	TGTGCCAGCAAGCAACTAGCGAGACCCACAGATACGCAGTATTTT
TRBV5-1	TRBJ1-2	NA	few	CASSPFDRNYGYTF	TGCGCCAGCAGCCCATTCGACAGGAACTATGGCTACACCTTC
TRBV20-1	TRBJ2-3	NA	many	CSAPVGASSTDTQYF	TGCAGTGCCCCGGTTGGAGCGTCTAGCACAGATACGCAGTATTTT
TRBV10-3	TRBJ1-6	NA	NA	CAISEPGRAPSGSPLHF	TGTGCCATCAGTGAGCCGGGACGGGCCCCTTCGGGTTCACCCCTCCACTTT
TRBV3-1	TRBJ1-1	NA	NA	CASSQEGPNTEAFF	TGTGCCAGCAGCCAAGAGGGCCCGAACACTGAAGCTTTCTTT
TRBV5-1	TRBJ1-3	NA	few	CASSLACDTGNTIYF	TGCGCCAGCAGCTTGGCCTGTGATACTGGAAACACCATATATTTT
TRBV7-2	TRBJ2-1	TRBD2	few	CASSFESAGGLYEQFF	TGTGCCAGCAGCTTTGAGTCTGCGGGAGGGCTTTATGAGCAGTTCTTC
TRBV18	TRBJ2-1	TRBD2	NA	CASSPLREGEQFF	TGTGCCAGCTCACCACTACGGGAGGGTGAGCAGTTCTTC
TRBV6-2/TRBV6-3	TRBJ2-1	NA	NA	CASSYPREGRVLPNNEQFF	TGTGCCAGCAGTTACCCGAGAGAAGGGCGGGTACTCCCGAACAATGAGCAGTTCTTC
TRBV6-1	TRBJ1-1	TRBD1	NA	CASSSTGSLNTEAFF	TGTGCCAGCAGTTCGACAGGGTCCTTGAACACTGAAGCTTTCTTT
TRBV7-3	TRBJ1-1	NA	few	CASSLLGGRVDTEAFF	TGTGCCAGCAGCTTACTAGGGGGGCGAGTCGACACTGAAGCTTTCTTT
TRBV15	TRBJ1-6	NA	NA	CATSRGYTNSPLHF	TGTGCCACCAGCAGAGGATATACGAATTCACCCCTCCACTTT
TRBV4-2	TRBJ1-5	NA	NA	CASSQEPLTSNQPQHF	TGTGCCAGCAGCCAAGAACCGCTTACGAGCAATCAGCCCCAGCATTTT
TRBV4-2	TRBJ2-1	NA	NA	CASSQDGAKADEQFF	TGTGCCAGCAGCCAAGATGGGGCCAAAGCGGATGAGCAGTTCTTC
TRBV20-1	TRBJ2-7	TRBD2	NA	CSARSGRAQEQYF	TGCAGTGCTAGAAGCGGGAGGGCCCAAGAGCAGTACTTC
TRBV7-9	TRBJ2-3	NA	NA	CASSRYPPGDTQYF	TGTGCCAGCAGCCGATACCCCCCTGGTGATACGCAGTATTTT
TRBV28	TRBJ2-3	TRBD1	many	CASSSQGWGTGAIDTQYF	TGTGCCAGCAGTTCCCAAGGGTGGGGGACAGGGGCAATAGATACGCAGTATTTT